The rows below give T cell receptor beta chains drawn from one sample of a study of sequential checkpoint blockade in melanoma. Sequencing used immunoSEQ multiplex PCR; TCRdb keeps in-frame clones, though not all of them. The sample records around 6,000 clones, 15% to 20% being singletons. Sequencing used tumor tissue (inferred from file names), obtained from a patient given nivolumab and ipilimumab in sequence. All receptors derive from a human donor with melanoma. Both conserved end residues are part of each CDR3. Each record gives: V gene, D gene, clone size, J gene, CDR3 protein, CDR3 DNA. The D gene is left open where the match is weak. The size field is filled for only some rows; it gives once, few, many or a size class.

TRBV11-3	TRBD2	many	TRBJ2-3	CASSLEPGGGANTQYF	TGTGCCAGCAGCTTAGAACCTGGCGGGGGGGCGAATACGCAGTATTTT
TRBV11-3	TRBD2	few	TRBJ2-2	CASSSNSGGGPGELFF	TGTGCCAGCAGCTCCAATAGCGGCGGGGGGCCCGGGGAGCTGTTTTTT
TRBV11-3	-	few	TRBJ1-5	CASSPRGNLYNQPQHF	TGTGCCAGCAGCCCGAGAGGGAATCTTTACAATCAGCCCCAGCATTTT
TRBV1	-	-	TRBJ1-1	CTSSPIPPGAFF	TGCACCAGCAGCCCCATACCACCGGGAGCTTTCTTT
TRBV27	-	-	TRBJ1-2	CASSPDYPSVYGYTF	TGTGCCAGCAGCCCGGACTACCCCAGCGTCTATGGCTACACCTTC
TRBV5-1	TRBD2	-	TRBJ2-3	CASGHRVLAGGPYFNVDTQYF	TGCGCCAGCGGCCACCGGGTTCTAGCGGGGGGGCCGTATTTCAATGTAGATACGCAGTATTTT
TRBV10-3	TRBD2	few	TRBJ2-3	CAISESGATDTQYF	TGTGCCATCAGTGAGAGCGGGGCCACAGATACGCAGTATTTT
TRBV18	TRBD1	once	TRBJ2-7	CASSPLGTGGREQYF	TGTGCCAGCTCACCATTGGGGACAGGGGGACGCGAGCAGTACTTC
TRBV23-1	-	few	TRBJ1-2	CASSLERGRGYTF	TGCGCCAGCAGCTTGGAGCGGGGACGAGGCTACACCTTC
TRBV30	-	medium-sized	TRBJ2-3	CAWTGISSTDTQYF	TGTGCCTGGACAGGGATTTCTAGCACAGATACGCAGTATTTT
TRBV18	-	once	TRBJ1-1	CASSPLENTEAFF	TGTGCCAGCTCACCACTGGAGAACACTGAAGCTTTCTTT
TRBV4-1	-	medium-sized	TRBJ1-1	CASSLGQLNTEAFF	TGCGCCAGCAGCTTAGGACAGTTGAACACTGAAGCTTTCTTT
TRBV11-3	TRBD2	-	TRBJ2-7	CASSLVGTSDYEQYF	TGTGCCAGCAGCTTGGTTGGGACTAGCGACTACGAGCAGTACTTC
TRBV2	TRBD1	few	TRBJ2-3	CASTLGQGGTDTQYF	TGTGCCAGCACTCTCGGACAGGGGGGCACAGATACGCAGTATTTT
TRBV11-3	-	many	TRBJ1-1	CASSLMGANTEAFF	TGTGCCAGCAGCTTAATGGGGGCTAACACTGAAGCTTTCTTT